These 30 T cell receptor beta chains came from one sample sequenced in a study of cytotoxic CD8 clonotypes in ibrutinib-treated CLL. TCRdb's copy holds only in-frame clones and misses some; the assay was immunoSEQ multiplex PCR. The sample shows hundreds of thousands of clones, less than 75% of them seen only once. This material consisted of PBMCs, taken after 24 months of ibrutinib treatment. The origin of the receptors is a human donor with chronic lymphocytic leukemia.

The chain combines TRBV7-2 with TRBJ2-1; D unclear. The CDR3 totals 14 residues. Per the germline V gene, CDR1 is SGHTA and CDR2 is FQGNSA. V lost 2 bases and J lost 1, with 6 bases in between. DNA of the CDR3: TGTGCCAGCAGCTTACGGTGGTCCTACAATGAGCAGTTCTTC. Its translation: CASSLRWSYNEQFF. The variable domain in full, completed from reference TRBV7-2 and TRBJ2-1, reads GAGVSQSPSNKVTEKGKDVELRCDPISGHTALYWYRQSLGQGLEFLIYFQGNSAPDKSGLPSDRFSAERTGGSVSTLTIQRTQQEDSAVYLCASSLRWSYNEQFFGPGTRLTVL.

This clone has a handful of counts. The chain uses TRBV9 and TRBJ1-2, with 7 nucleotides matching TRBD1. Germline values: CDR1 SGDLS, CDR2 YYNGEE. CDR3 length: 13 residues. The junction had 5 bases not matched to a gene; V was cut back by 0 bases and J by 9 bases. CDR3: CASSVGQGTRYTF. The DNA of the CDR3 is TGTGCCAGCAGCGTAGGACAGGGTACGCGCTACACCTTC.

The gene calls are TRBV2 and TRBJ2-2; D gene unclear. Germline values: CDR1 SNHLY, CDR2 FYNNEI. With 5 bases removed from V and 5 bases from J, the gap between germline ends came to 3 bases. The CDR3 consists of 11 residues. As DNA, the CDR3 is TGTGCCAGCAGTAGTACCGGGGAGCTGTTTTTT. It encodes CASSSTGELFF.

V gene TRBV7-3 combines with J gene TRBJ2-5; unclear D gene. Deletions cut 5 bases from V and 5 bases from J, with 12 bases between. Germline V CDR1 and CDR2: SGHTA, FQGTGA. CDR3 length: 13 amino acids. For the CDR3, the DNA is TGTGCCAGCAGCAATGCCCCGGCGGAGACCCAGTACTTC. It yields the protein CASSNAPAETQYF.

The V gene is TRBV7-9, the J gene TRBJ1-5; D possibly corresponds to TRBD1 (6 bases). CDR1 SEHNR and CDR2 FQNEAQ come from the germline V gene (reference sequence). V dropped 5 bases and J dropped 1 base, with 12 bases sitting between them. The CDR3 is 15 amino acids. The CDR3 DNA reads as TGTGCCAGCAGCGCCGGGGGGGCGAGCAATCAGCCCCAGCATTTT. As protein: CASSAGGASNQPQHF.

The V call is TRBV9, the J call TRBJ2-1, with 7 bases lining up with TRBD1. From germline, CDR1 is SGDLS and CDR2 YYNGEE. The V and J ends lost 4 bases and 4 bases, in that order; junction bases with no gene match: 14. The CDR3 extends over 17 amino acids. In DNA form, the CDR3 reads TGTGCCAGCAGCCAACCTAGGGACAGAGAGTCTTACAATGAGCAGTTCTTC. Protein: CASSQPRDRESYNEQFF. The complete variable domain, with remaining parts taken from reference TRBV9 and TRBJ2-1, reads DSGVTQTPKHLITATGQRVTLRCSPRSGDLSVYWYQQSLDQGLQFLIQYYNGEERAKGNILERFSAQQFPDLHSELNLSSLELGDSALYFCASSQPRDRESYNEQFFGPGTRLTVL.

This chain uses TRBV5-4 with TRBJ2-3; 9 bases fit TRBD2. CDR3 size: 16 residues. The junction had 15 bases not matched to a gene; V was cut back by 10 bases and J by 3 bases. CDR1 and CDR2 (germline): SGHNT, YYREEE (reference sequence). The CDR3 DNA reads as TGTGCCGTCCAAAGGGTTAGCGGGAGTAAGACAGATACGCAGTATTTT. It yields the protein CAVQRVSGSKTDTQYF.

This clone was observed a few times. V is TRBV29-1 and J is TRBJ2-3; D is uncertain. The CDR3 length is 12 residues. Trimming cost V 5 bases and J 5 bases, with 11 bases left between them. The germline CDR1 and CDR2 sequences are SQVTM and ANQGSEA. This chain's CDR3 is CSVRGQVDTQYF. The CDR3 DNA follows: TGCAGCGTTCGCGGCCAGGTAGATACGCAGTATTTT.

V gene TRBV4-2 combines with J gene TRBJ2-7; TRBD2 aligns across 14 bases. Germline V gene lookup returns CDR1 LGHNA and CDR2 YNFKEQ. The CDR3 length is 16 residues. The trim removed 5 bases at V and 9 bases at J, leaving 12 bases unmatched. For the CDR3, the DNA is TGTGCCAGCAGCGCGCAAACGGGACTAGCGGGAGAGGCGCAGTACTTC. It encodes CASSAQTGLAGEAQYF.

This clone occurred a few times. The chain is built from TRBV5-1 and TRBJ2-5, with D uncertain. CDR1 SGHRS and CDR2 YFSETQ come from the germline V gene. This CDR3 spans 14 amino acids. Trimming left V 3 bases short and J 2 bases short, with 11 bases between. The CDR3 DNA follows: TGCGCCAGCAGCTCCGGTTGGCAACAAGAGACCCAGTACTTC. It yields the protein CASSSGWQQETQYF.

This clone was seen only once. CDR3 loop: CASSRTREAETQYF. The CDR3 DNA follows: TGTGCCAGCAGTCGCACAAGGGAGGCAGAGACCCAGTACTTC. The V and J genes are TRBV7-3 and TRBJ2-5, with a tentative D call TRBD2 (6 bases). The V gene's germline CDR1 is SGHTA and CDR2 FQGTGA. Trimming removed 6 bases at V and 4 bases at J, with 15 bases between. The CDR3 spans 14 residues.

The chain couples TRBV27 to TRBJ2-7; either TRBD1 or TRBD2 may supply D (5 bases each). Germline loops: CDR1 MNHEY, CDR2 SMNVEV (reference sequence). The length of the CDR3 is 13 residues. Trimming left V 4 bases short and J 4 bases short, with 11 bases between. This chain's CDR3 is CASSSRDGYEQYF. DNA of the CDR3: TGTGCCAGCAGTTCCCGGGACGGATACGAGCAGTACTTC.

The sample holds one count of this clone. The V gene is TRBV9, the J gene TRBJ2-4; 8 bases map to TRBD2. J gave up 1 base and V 2 bases, and 2 bases lay outside the gene matches. Germline CDR1 reads SGDLS; CDR2 reads YYNGEE. The CDR3 runs to 15 residues. The CDR3 DNA is TGTGCCAGCAGCGTTAGCGGGACGGCCAAAAACATTCAGTACTTC. Protein product: CASSVSGTAKNIQYF.

V and J are TRBV9 and TRBJ2-7; D possibly matches TRBD1 or TRBD2 (5 bases each). Trimming shortened V by 4 bases and J by 6 bases, and 17 bases separated the two germline ends. CDR3 length equals 14 residues. Per the germline V gene, CDR1 is SGDLS and CDR2 is YYNGEE. CDR3 bases: TGTGCCAGCAGCTTGTCCGGGGCCTCACGCGAGCAGTACTTC. Translation gives CASSLSGASREQYF.

The rearrangement links TRBV27 to TRBJ2-2, with 8 bases fitting TRBD1. Per the germline V gene, CDR1 is MNHEY and CDR2 is SMNVEV (reference sequence). With V trimmed by 5 bases and J by 2 bases, 7 bases remained unmatched. This CDR3 is 16 amino acids long. The CDR3 loop is CASSPWDRLNTGELFF. The CDR3 DNA reads TGTGCCAGCAGTCCTTGGGACAGGCTCAACACCGGGGAGCTGTTTTTT.

The rearrangement links TRBV29-1 to TRBJ2-7, with 13 bases that match TRBD2. Germline V gene data show CDR1 as SQVTM and CDR2 as ANQGSEA. The CDR3 runs to 13 residues. Trimming at V came to 5 bases and at J to 11 bases, leaving 9 bases not matched to a gene. The CDR3 reads CSVKIGTSGIKYF. CDR3 nucleotides: TGCAGCGTTAAAATTGGGACTAGCGGGATAAAGTACTTC.

J is TRBJ1-5 and V is TRBV9; a possible D gene is TRBD1 (5 bases). V lost 0 bases and J lost 1, with 5 bases in between. Looked up from germline, CDR1 is SGDLS and CDR2 is YYNGEE. The CDR3 totals 14 residues. The CDR3 spells CASSVGDSNQPQHF. The CDR3 nucleotides read TGTGCCAGCAGCGTAGGGGACAGCAATCAGCCCCAGCATTTT.

The J gene is TRBJ2-7, the V gene TRBV30, with D unclear. Trimming removed 4 bases from V and 3 bases from J, with 7 bases in between. Germline CDR1 GTSNPN, CDR2 SVGIG (reference sequence). CDR3 length equals 11 residues. The CDR3 reads CAWKRSYEQYF. The CDR3 region has the DNA TGTGCCTGGAAGAGGAGCTACGAGCAGTACTTC.

This chain uses TRBV2 with TRBJ2-7; D unclear. CDR3 length: 11 residues. Germline values: CDR1 SNHLY, CDR2 FYNNEI. V lost 10 bases to trimming and J lost 6 bases, with 13 bases between them. CDR3 nucleotide sequence: TGTGCCATGACCGGTCGTATCGAGCAGTACTTC. Translation gives CAMTGRIEQYF.

This sequence joins TRBV7-9 and TRBJ2-7, with a tentative D call TRBD2 (6 bases). CDR3 length: 14 amino acids. Looked up from germline, CDR1 is SEHNR and CDR2 is FQNEAQ (reference sequence). Deletions cut 4 bases from V and 2 bases from J, with 12 bases between. CDR3 DNA sequence: TGTGCCAGCAGCTCCCCGGGAGCCCCCTACGAGCAGTACTTC. This gives the protein CASSSPGAPYEQYF.

The V call is TRBV6-6, the J call TRBJ2-7; D is perhaps TRBD1 or TRBD2 (6 bases each). The CDR3 runs to 15 residues. The germline CDR1 and CDR2 sequences are MNHNY and SVGAGI (reference sequence). Deletions cut 9 bases from V and 3 bases from J, with 21 bases between. In DNA, the CDR3 is TGTGCCAGTTTGATGGGGGGCGCGGGGTTCTACGAGCAGTACTTC. Translating gives CASLMGGAGFYEQYF.

This chain links TRBV9 with TRBJ1-4, with D maybe TRBD1 (5 bases). Germline V gives CDR1 SGDLS, CDR2 YYNGEE. The CDR3 covers 14 residues. Trimming took 0 bases from V and 2 from J, leaving 5 bases between them. The DNA for the CDR3 is TGTGCCAGCAGCGTAGGGGGCACTAATGAAAAACTGTTTTTT. It yields the protein CASSVGGTNEKLFF. Looking up the rest from reference TRBV9 and TRBJ1-4 gives the full variable domain: DSGVTQTPKHLITATGQRVTLRCSPRSGDLSVYWYQQSLDQGLQFLIQYYNGEERAKGNILERFSAQQFPDLHSELNLSSLELGDSALYFCASSVGGTNEKLFFGSGTQLSVL.

The chain has TRBV18 and TRBJ2-3; D is unclear. V gave up 3 bases and J gave up 1 base, with 8 bases separating them. This CDR3 comprises 14 residues. Germline values: CDR1 KGHSH, CDR2 LQKENI. Here the CDR3 reads CASSPASGTDTQYF. Written as DNA, the CDR3 is TGTGCCAGCTCACCGGCCAGCGGCACAGATACGCAGTATTTT.

This clone has a handful of counts. An end of the junction does not agree with germline; a read error may underlie this. The genes are TRBV15 and TRBJ1-4, with a tentative D call TRBD1 (6 bases). CDR1 is LNHNV and CDR2 is YYDKDF in the germline V gene (reference sequence). The CDR3 contains 15 residues. The CDR3 sequence is CATSRDLQGGGGLYF. The CDR3 DNA is TGTGCCACCAGCAGAGATTTACAGGGAGGAGGCGGACTATATTTT.

This chain uses TRBV30 with TRBJ2-7; possibly TRBD2 for D (6 bases). The V end lost 1 base, the J end lost 9 bases, and 19 bases lay between the germline ends. Germline V gene sequence: CDR1 GTSNPN, CDR2 SVGIG (reference sequence). The CDR3 consists of 14 residues. CDR3 amino acids: CAWSEGVGSWRQYF. The CDR3 region has the DNA TGTGCCTGGAGTGAGGGTGTCGGGAGCTGGCGGCAGTACTTC.

The chain couples TRBV7-9 to TRBJ2-3; no firm D call. The CDR3 is 15 amino acids. Germline V gene sequence: CDR1 SEHNR, CDR2 FQNEAQ (reference sequence). Between the trimmed V and J ends, which lost 0 bases and 4 bases, there was a span of 11 bases. In DNA form, the CDR3 reads TGTGCCAGCAGCTTAGCTGTCAGGTCGTCAGATACGCAGTATTTT. Protein product: CASSLAVRSSDTQYF.

This chain uses TRBV9 with TRBJ1-3; 10 nucleotides align to TRBD1. The CDR3 has 16 residues. V shed 0 bases, J shed 2 bases, and the junction held 2 bases outside the gene matches. Per the germline V gene, CDR1 is SGDLS and CDR2 is YYNGEE. The CDR3 DNA reads TGTGCCAGCAGCGTAGGGGGACAGGGGACTGGAAACACCATATATTTT. This encodes CASSVGGQGTGNTIYF.

The chain combines TRBV6-5 with TRBJ1-5, with D unresolved. Germline CDR1 reads MNHEY; CDR2 reads SVGAGI. The CDR3 has 13 residues. Trimming removed 7 bases from V and 5 bases from J, with 12 bases in between. This CDR3 is CASTPSMHQPQHF. The DNA of the CDR3 is TGTGCCAGCACCCCTTCCATGCATCAGCCCCAGCATTTT.

This clone was recorded only once. J is TRBJ1-3 and V is TRBV5-4; the D gene is possibly TRBD1 (5 bases). V was clipped by 4 bases and J by 5 bases, with 16 bases between them. The CDR3 spans 15 residues. Germline values: CDR1 SGHNT, CDR2 YYREEE (reference sequence). The CDR3 spells CASSPMGGDRNTIYF. In DNA form, the CDR3 reads TGTGCCAGCAGCCCCATGGGGGGGGATAGAAACACCATATATTTT.

The rearrangement uses TRBV18 and TRBJ1-1; D is ambiguous. CDR1 KGHSH and CDR2 LQKENI come from the germline V gene. The CDR3 spans 13 residues. The ends were cut back, 3 bases at V and 0 bases at J, with 5 bases in the middle. The CDR3 sequence is CASSPKMNTEAFF. CDR3 sequence (DNA): TGTGCCAGCTCACCCAAAATGAACACTGAAGCTTTCTTT.